This T cell receptor (beta chain) was sequenced during a study of blood T cells in healthy people across ages. The J segment lost 6 bases and the V segment lost 5 bases, leaving 4 bases of the junction unmatched. Germline CDR1 reads SGHTA; CDR2 reads FQGNSA. This CDR3 contains 14 residues. A second PCR, run for about 7 to 11 cycles, used a sample-barcoded 5' primer plus a J-beta primer mix. MiXCR was run by TCRdb on the 5' RACE reads, yielding one entry per CDR3 protein. This table holds 550,000 to 600,000 distinct CDR3 sequences, 25% to 30% found once. Sequencing input: blood. The chain combines TRBV7-2 with TRBJ1-4, with 9 bases matching TRBD1. The sequence was collected from a woman between 65 and 79 years old in good health. Here the CDR3 DNA reads TGTGCCAGCAGCCTACGGACAGGGGATGAAAAACTGTTTTTT. Translation gives CASSLRTGDEKLFF.